The present T cell receptor beta chain was sequenced within a study of metastatic and nonmetastatic thyroid tumors. Study details: Repertoires from malignant and benign thyroid patients were compared across blood and tumor or nodule tissue. Study-wide results and limits: According to reports, the diversity of TCR beta was significantly higher in malignant thyroid tumors than in benign nodules, and this held in both blood and tumor samples.

After removal of 5 bases from V and 4 bases from J, the junction contained 11 bases not matched to a gene. Per the germline V gene, CDR1 is SGHAT and CDR2 is FQNNGV. The CDR3 consists of 17 residues. TCRdb re-analyzed the PCR reads through MiXCR. The sample includes about 15,000 clones, about 35% of them seen just once. With regard to this clone: The antigen is undetermined.

The entire patient cohort was treatment-naive prior to thyroid surgery. V usage is TRBV11-2 and J usage is TRBJ2-7; 13 nucleotides align to TRBD2. Sample: tumor tissue. The TCR comes from a male donor with papillary thyroid cancer or a benign thyroid nodule (not recorded which). Some clones in this sample may be carry-over from other donors' samples. CDR3 sequence: CASSRTSGSTHGYEQYF. The CDR3 region has the DNA TGTGCCAGCAGCCGGACTAGCGGGAGCACACATGGGTACGAGCAGTACTTC.